These 17 T cell receptor beta chains share one sample of origin, sequenced in a study of response to subunit inactivated influenza vaccine. Each CDR3 protein gets one entry after TCRdb re-called the RT-PCR reads with MiXCR. This table has about 700,000 distinct CDR3 sequences, approximately 15% appearing once. The sequenced sample was PBMCs from blood, obtained approximately 15 days before vaccination. These receptors were collected from a man aged 45 to 65 who received an inactivated influenza vaccine.

The V call is TRBV6-1, the J call TRBJ2-7; 7 bases are a match to TRBD1. The germline V gene encodes CDR1 MNHNS and CDR2 SASEGT. CDR3 length equals 15 residues. Trimming removed 0 bases from V and 4 bases from J; junction bases left unmatched: 6. CDR3 DNA: TGTGCCAGCAGTGAAGCAGGGGGCTTCTCGTACGAGCAGTACTTC. Protein: CASSEAGGFSYEQYF.

This clonotype was recorded a few times. The V gene is TRBV20-1, the J gene TRBJ2-1, with 7 bases that match TRBD2. V was clipped by 3 bases and J by 0 bases; unmatched bases: 8. Germline CDR1 is DFQATT and CDR2 is SNEGSKA (reference sequence). The CDR3 extends over 16 amino acids. The CDR3 region is CSASLYGRHSYNEQFF. The CDR3, as DNA: TGCAGTGCTAGCCTATACGGGAGGCACTCCTACAATGAGCAGTTCTTC.

The chain uses TRBV6-2 or TRBV6-3 and TRBJ2-2, with 10 bases matching TRBD2. V lost 6 bases to trimming and J lost 6 bases; unmatched junction nucleotides: 22. Germline V gives CDR1 MNHEY, CDR2 SVGEGT. The CDR3 spans 20 residues. As DNA, the CDR3 is TGTGCCAGCAGCCGGGATGTGGGACTAGCGTACCTAATGACGGCCGGGGAGCTGTTTTTT. As protein: CASSRDVGLAYLMTAGELFF.

V gene TRBV20-1 combines with J gene TRBJ2-7; D is unresolved. The CDR3 is 14 residues long. Trimming cost V 0 bases and J 1 base, with 10 bases left between them. CDR1 and CDR2 from the germline V gene are DFQATT and SNEGSKA (reference sequence). The DNA for the CDR3 is TGCAGTGCTAGAGATTATAAGGGATCCTACGAGCAGTACTTC. This encodes CSARDYKGSYEQYF.

This clonotype was seen a handful of times. This chain uses TRBV20-1 with TRBJ1-2; D is ambiguous. The CDR3 is 11 amino acids. V gave up 3 bases and J gave up 0 bases, with 2 bases separating them. The germline V gene encodes CDR1 DFQATT and CDR2 SNEGSKA (reference sequence). CDR3 amino acids: CSASSNYGYTF. The CDR3 nucleotides are TGCAGTGCTAGTTCTAACTATGGCTACACCTTC.

This clonotype was detected only a few times. In DNA form, the CDR3 reads TGTGCCAGCAGCCCGCAAGCGGGAGGGGGGTATGAGCAGTACTTC. This encodes CASSPQAGGGYEQYF. The chain carries TRBV9 and TRBJ2-7; TRBD2 matches 10 bases. The CDR3 covers 15 residues. The germline V gene encodes CDR1 SGDLS and CDR2 YYNGEE. V shed 4 bases, J shed 7 bases, and the junction held 11 bases outside the gene matches.

V is TRBV4-2 and J is TRBJ2-1; 9 nucleotides line up with TRBD2. Germline-derived CDR1 and CDR2 are LGHNA and YNFKEQ. The J segment lost 6 bases and the V segment lost 4 bases, leaving 10 bases of the junction unmatched. The CDR3 runs 16 residues. The CDR3 DNA follows: TGTGCCAGCAGCCGGGGGACTAGCTCAGAAGGCAATGAGCAGTTCTTC. This translates into CASSRGTSSEGNEQFF.

With respect to this clonotype: The junction departs from the called germline gene at one end, perhaps through a read error. The chain is built from TRBV20-1 and TRBJ2-7, with TRBD1 identical over 9 bases. Germline lookup yields CDR1 DFQATT and CDR2 SNEGSKA (reference sequence). This CDR3 comprises 14 residues. The CDR3 DNA is TGCAGTGCTCGAGAAGGGGGACAGGGAAACGAGCAGTACTTC. Its protein is CSAREGGQGNEQYF.

V usage is TRBV20-1 and J usage is TRBJ1-4; D gene uncertain. Germline CDR1 reads DFQATT; CDR2 reads SNEGSKA (reference sequence). Trimming stripped 5 bases from V and 5 bases from J, with 9 bases between. The CDR3 covers 12 residues. CDR3 coding DNA: TGCAGTGCTGTACCTAGAAATGAAAAACTGTTTTTT. Amino acid sequence: CSAVPRNEKLFF.

This clonotype appeared a few times. V and J are TRBV6-2 or TRBV6-3 and TRBJ2-1; a possible D gene is TRBD2 (5 bases). The CDR3 length is 15 residues. V lost 7 bases to trimming and J lost 1 base, with 14 bases between them. Germline V gives CDR1 MNHEY, CDR2 SVGEGT. This CDR3 reads CASTSGRKSYNEQFF. CDR3 DNA: TGTGCCAGCACAAGCGGAAGAAAATCCTACAATGAGCAGTTCTTC.

This chain connects TRBV6-5 to TRBJ1-5, with no clear D. Germline CDR1 is MNHEY and CDR2 is SVGAGI. V lost 0 bases and J lost 5, with 5 bases in between. The CDR3 runs 13 residues. The CDR3 loop is CASSYSMYQPQHF. The CDR3 DNA reads as TGTGCCAGCAGTTACTCGATGTATCAGCCCCAGCATTTT.

CDR3 nucleotides: TGTGCCAGTACCCAGAAGGGGAATCAGTACTTC. Protein: CASTQKGNQYF. V is TRBV19 and J is TRBJ2-4; tentatively, D is TRBD1 (5 bases). Trimming left V 7 bases short and J 12 bases short, with 13 bases between. The CDR3 runs 11 residues. The germline gives CDR1 LNHDA, CDR2 SQIVND (reference sequence).

This clonotype turned up a few times. The rearrangement uses TRBV10-3 and TRBJ1-3, with a weak D call TRBD1 (5 bases). There are 13 residues in the CDR3. Germline lookup yields CDR1 ENHRY and CDR2 SYGVKD. The V end lost 9 bases, the J end lost 6 bases, and 15 bases lay between the germline ends. The CDR3 is CAIYPGGANTIYF. CDR3 bases: TGTGCCATTTATCCCGGCGGGGCAAACACCATATATTTT.

The chain employs TRBV28 and TRBJ1-3; no firm D call. V dropped 3 bases and J dropped 0 bases, with 9 bases sitting between them. The germline V gene encodes CDR1 MDHEN and CDR2 SYDVKM. CDR3 length equals 15 residues. CDR3 protein: CASSFGRNSGNTIYF. The CDR3 DNA reads as TGTGCCAGCAGTTTCGGCAGAAACTCTGGAAACACCATATATTTT.

This chain uses TRBV6-5 with TRBJ1-1; D remains unclear. Germline V lookup: CDR1 MNHEY, CDR2 SVGAGI. This CDR3 contains 13 residues. With 6 bases removed from V and 6 bases from J, the gap between germline ends came to 14 bases. The CDR3 bases are TGTGCCAGCAGCTACGGGAGTTGGGCTGAAGCTTTCTTT. It specifies CASSYGSWAEAFF.

This clonotype showed up many times. The chain employs TRBV6-1 and TRBJ2-1; no definite D call. The CDR3 covers 14 residues. From germline, CDR1 is MNHNS and CDR2 SASEGT. Trimming took 6 bases from V and 6 from J, leaving 15 bases between them. CDR3 residues: CASSHGSISNEQFF. The CDR3 DNA follows: TGTGCCAGCAGCCACGGGTCGATCAGCAATGAGCAGTTCTTC.

The genes are TRBV9 and TRBJ2-7, with 10 positions matching TRBD2. V lost 4 bases and J lost 2; bases outside the gene matches: 9. The CDR3 loop spans 16 amino acids. Germline CDR1 is SGDLS and CDR2 is YYNGEE. The CDR3 bases are TGTGCCAGCAGCCCCCGGGGTAGCGGGGGGCCCTACGAGCAGTACTTC. It yields the protein CASSPRGSGGPYEQYF.